One sample yielded the 11 T cell receptor beta chains listed below, sequenced in a study of T cells after yellow fever vaccination. TCRdb recomputed calls from the 5' RACE reads with MiXCR, one row per CDR3 protein. Of approximately 300,000 distinct CDR3 sequences listed, around 6.8% are singletons. Sequencing used PBMCs, obtained roughly 45 days after the first yellow fever vaccination. The receptors were gathered from a man aged 18 to 30 who received the YFV17D yellow fever vaccine.

A few counts support this clonotype. The genes are TRBV20-1 and TRBJ2-5; 11 nucleotides align to TRBD2. CDR1 is DFQATT and CDR2 is SNEGSKA in the germline V gene (reference sequence). The length of the CDR3 is 15 residues. Trimming removed 4 bases from V and 1 base from J; junction bases left unmatched: 5. CDR3 DNA sequence: TGCAGTGCTACAGGACTAGCGGGTGCCCAAGAGACCCAGTACTTC. Its protein is CSATGLAGAQETQYF.

This clonotype occurred a few times. This chain uses TRBV12-3 or TRBV12-4 with TRBJ1-2; 8 positions agree with TRBD1. J lost 7 bases, V lost 3 bases, and 7 bases had no gene match. The CDR3 totals 14 residues. DNA of the CDR3: TGTGCCAGCAGTTTGCGGTCAGGGGGCTCTGGCTACACCTTC. Protein: CASSLRSGGSGYTF.

There are a few counts of this clonotype. The gene calls are TRBV5-1 and TRBJ1-1, with a weak D call TRBD1 (6 bases). Deletions cut 6 bases from V and 0 bases from J, with 15 bases between. CDR1 is SGHRS, CDR2 YFSETQ, per germline. CDR3 length equals 15 residues. CDR3 region: CASTRDTGMNTEAFF. The CDR3 region has the DNA TGCGCCAGCACCCGGGACACCGGGATGAACACTGAAGCTTTCTTT. Combining the CDR3 with reference TRBV5-1 and TRBJ1-1 gives the whole variable domain KAGVTQTPRYLIKTRGQQVTLSCSPISGHRSVSWYQQTPGQGLQFLFEYFSETQRNKGNFPGRFSGRQFSNSRSEMNVSTLELGDSALYLCASTRDTGMNTEAFFGQGTRLTVV.

The V and J genes are TRBV20-1 and TRBJ2-5, with 8 bases identical to TRBD2. The CDR3 is 15 amino acids. Trimming removed 6 bases from V and 5 bases from J; junction bases left unmatched: 14. Germline-derived CDR1 and CDR2 are DFQATT and SNEGSKA (reference sequence). The CDR3 spells CSAGETSVRRETQYF. CDR3 in DNA: TGCAGTGCAGGGGAGACTAGCGTCCGACGTGAGACCCAGTACTTC.

This clonotype was found many times. The chain uses TRBV30 and TRBJ2-1; the D gene is possibly TRBD2 (7 bases). This CDR3 comprises 12 residues. With 0 bases removed from V and 15 bases from J, the gap between germline ends came to 15 bases. Germline CDR1 GTSNPN, CDR2 SVGIG (reference sequence). The CDR3 here is CAWSVFGGGPFF. CDR3 sequence (DNA): TGTGCCTGGAGTGTTTTTGGGGGGGGGCCGTTCTTC.

There are a few counts of this clonotype. The chain is built from TRBV6-1 and TRBJ2-7; D unclear. This CDR3 contains 13 residues. Germline V gives CDR1 MNHNS, CDR2 SASEGT. V was clipped by 6 bases and J by 0 bases, with 9 bases between them. CDR3 sequence: CASRASISYEQYF. The DNA for the CDR3 is TGTGCCAGCAGGGCGAGCATCTCCTACGAGCAGTACTTC.

This clonotype has more than one count but fewer than ten. The rearrangement links TRBV20-1 to TRBJ1-2, with D possibly matching TRBD1 (5 bases). The CDR3 spans 14 residues. Germline-derived CDR1 and CDR2 are DFQATT and SNEGSKA (reference sequence). V lost 3 bases and J 8 bases, leaving 19 bases between the germline ends. CDR3 bases: TGCAGTGCTAGCCCCCTAGGTGGAGAGGGGGGCTACACCTTC. Protein product: CSASPLGGEGGYTF.

This clonotype appeared a few times. This sequence joins TRBV6-1 and TRBJ2-1; D may match TRBD1 or TRBD2 (5 bases each). CDR3 length: 14 amino acids. Germline loops: CDR1 MNHNS, CDR2 SASEGT. V was pared by 7 bases and J by 7 bases, with 17 bases between. The CDR3 protein is CASIHRDPSNEQFF. CDR3 coding DNA: TGTGCCAGCATACACCGGGACCCTTCAAATGAGCAGTTCTTC.

The chain has TRBV4-2 and TRBJ1-2; 9 bases map to TRBD1. The V and J ends lost 2 bases and 6 bases, in that order; junction bases with no gene match: 4. Germline V lookup: CDR1 LGHNA, CDR2 YNFKEQ. The CDR3 loop spans 14 amino acids. CDR3 DNA sequence: TGTGCCAGCAGCCAAAGTAGGACAGGGGATGGCTACACCTTC. It specifies CASSQSRTGDGYTF.

This chain connects TRBV7-3 to TRBJ2-6; D gene ambiguous. The CDR3 is 16 amino acids. Germline-derived CDR1 and CDR2 are SGHTA and FQGTGA. Trimming left V 3 bases short and J 4 bases short, with 13 bases between. CDR3 residues: CASSLTYSAGANVLTF. The CDR3 nucleotides read TGTGCCAGCAGCTTGACCTATTCAGCGGGGGCCAACGTCCTGACTTTC.

The genes are TRBV20-1 and TRBJ2-3; D call uncertain. Trimming pared 3 bases from V and 0 bases from J, leaving 10 bases between. Germline V gene data show CDR1 as DFQATT and CDR2 as SNEGSKA (reference sequence). CDR3 length: 14 residues. The CDR3 nucleotides read TGCAGTGCTAGGTCGCAGGAGAGCACAGATACGCAGTATTTT. Its protein product is CSARSQESTDTQYF.